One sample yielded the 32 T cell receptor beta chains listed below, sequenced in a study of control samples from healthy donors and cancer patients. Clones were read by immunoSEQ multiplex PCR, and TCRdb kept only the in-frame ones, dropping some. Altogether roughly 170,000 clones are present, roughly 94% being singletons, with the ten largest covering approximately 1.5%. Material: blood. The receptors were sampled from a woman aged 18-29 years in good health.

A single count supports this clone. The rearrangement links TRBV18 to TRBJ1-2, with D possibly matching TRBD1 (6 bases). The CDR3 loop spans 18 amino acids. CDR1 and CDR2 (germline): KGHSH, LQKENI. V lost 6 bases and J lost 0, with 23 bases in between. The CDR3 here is CASSANIPRTDSNYGYTF. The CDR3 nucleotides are TGTGCCAGCTCTGCCAATATCCCGAGGACAGATTCTAACTATGGCTACACCTTC.

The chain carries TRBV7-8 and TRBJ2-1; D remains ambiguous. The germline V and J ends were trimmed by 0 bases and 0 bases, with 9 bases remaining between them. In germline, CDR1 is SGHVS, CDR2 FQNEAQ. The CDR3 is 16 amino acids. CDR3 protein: CASSLAHRPSYNEQFF. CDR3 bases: TGTGCCAGCAGCTTAGCGCACAGACCCTCCTACAATGAGCAGTTCTTC.

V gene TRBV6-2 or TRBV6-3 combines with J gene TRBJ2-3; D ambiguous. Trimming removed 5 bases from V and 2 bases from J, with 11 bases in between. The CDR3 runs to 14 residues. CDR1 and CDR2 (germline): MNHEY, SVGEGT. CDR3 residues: CASSPIIPTDTQYF. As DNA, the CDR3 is TGTGCCAGCAGTCCCATAATACCCACAGATACGCAGTATTTT.

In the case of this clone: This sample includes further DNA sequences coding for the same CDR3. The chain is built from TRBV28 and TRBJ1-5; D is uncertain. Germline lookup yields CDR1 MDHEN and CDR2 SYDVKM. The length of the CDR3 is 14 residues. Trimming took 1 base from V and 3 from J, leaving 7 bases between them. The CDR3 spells CASSLYSFNQPQHF. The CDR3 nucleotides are TGTGCCAGCAGTTTATACAGCTTCAATCAGCCCCAGCATTTT.

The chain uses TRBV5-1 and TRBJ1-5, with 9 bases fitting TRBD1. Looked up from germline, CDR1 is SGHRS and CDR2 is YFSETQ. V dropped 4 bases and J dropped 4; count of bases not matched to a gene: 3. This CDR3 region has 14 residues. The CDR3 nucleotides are TGCGCCAGCAGCCTCGGGACAGGGAATCAGCCCCAGCATTTT. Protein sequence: CASSLGTGNQPQHF.

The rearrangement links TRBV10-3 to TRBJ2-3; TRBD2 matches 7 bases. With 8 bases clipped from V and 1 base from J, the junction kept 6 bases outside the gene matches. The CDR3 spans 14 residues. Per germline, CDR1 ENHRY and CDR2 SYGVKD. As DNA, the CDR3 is TGTGCCATCGGGTTAGCGGGCGGCACAGATACGCAGTATTTT. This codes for CAIGLAGGTDTQYF.

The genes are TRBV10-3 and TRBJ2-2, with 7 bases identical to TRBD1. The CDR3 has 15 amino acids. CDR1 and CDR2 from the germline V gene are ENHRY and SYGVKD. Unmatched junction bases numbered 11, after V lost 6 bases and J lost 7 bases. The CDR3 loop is CAIRANTGDHGELFF. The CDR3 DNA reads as TGTGCCATCAGAGCAAATACAGGGGATCACGGGGAGCTGTTTTTT.

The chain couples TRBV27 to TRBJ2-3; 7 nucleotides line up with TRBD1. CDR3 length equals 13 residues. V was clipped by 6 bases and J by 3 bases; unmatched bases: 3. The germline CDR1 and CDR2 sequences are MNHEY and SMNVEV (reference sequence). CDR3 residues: CASRVTGTDTQYF. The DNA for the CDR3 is TGTGCCAGCAGAGTGACAGGGACAGATACGCAGTATTTT.

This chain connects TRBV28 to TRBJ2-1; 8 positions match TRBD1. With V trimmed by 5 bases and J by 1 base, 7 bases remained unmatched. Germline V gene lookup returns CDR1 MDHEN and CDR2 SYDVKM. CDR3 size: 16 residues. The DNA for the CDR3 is TGTGCCAGCAGTATAAGACAGGGGAGGTCCTACAATGAGCAGTTCTTC. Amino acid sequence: CASSIRQGRSYNEQFF. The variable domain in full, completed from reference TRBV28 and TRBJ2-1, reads DVKVTQSSRYLVKRTGEKVFLECVQDMDHENMFWYRQDPGLGLRLIYFSYDVKMKEKGDIPEGYSVSREKKERFSLILESASTNQTSMYLCASSIRQGRSYNEQFFGPGTRLTVL.

CDR3 amino acids: CASSLVWTESSPLHF. In DNA, the CDR3 is TGTGCCAGCAGCTTGGTCTGGACAGAGAGCTCACCCCTCCACTTT. The rearrangement uses TRBV5-6 and TRBJ1-6, with TRBD1 as a possible D gene (6 bases). This CDR3 has 15 amino acids. Trimming stripped 0 bases from V and 10 bases from J, with 14 bases between. Germline loops: CDR1 SGHDT, CDR2 YYEEEE. Full variable domain (outside the CDR3, taken from reference TRBV5-6 and TRBJ1-6): DAGVTQSPTHLIKTRGQQVTLRCSPKSGHDTVSWYQQALGQGPQFIFQYYEEEERQRGNFPDRFSGHQFPNYSSELNVNALLLGDSALYLCASSLVWTESSPLHFGNGTRLTVT.

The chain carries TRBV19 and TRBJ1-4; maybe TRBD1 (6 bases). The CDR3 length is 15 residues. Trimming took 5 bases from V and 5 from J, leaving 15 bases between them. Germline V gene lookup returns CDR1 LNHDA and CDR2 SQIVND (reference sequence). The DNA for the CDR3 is TGTGCCAGTAGTCTAACAGGGCAGGGGAATGAAAAACTGTTTTTT. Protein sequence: CASSLTGQGNEKLFF.

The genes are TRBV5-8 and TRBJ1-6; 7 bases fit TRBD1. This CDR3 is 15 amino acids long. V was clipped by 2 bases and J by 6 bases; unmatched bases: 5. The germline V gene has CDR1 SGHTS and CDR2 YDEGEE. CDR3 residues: CASSLRRGSNSPLHF. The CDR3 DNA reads TGTGCCAGCAGCTTACGCAGGGGGAGTAATTCACCCCTCCACTTT.

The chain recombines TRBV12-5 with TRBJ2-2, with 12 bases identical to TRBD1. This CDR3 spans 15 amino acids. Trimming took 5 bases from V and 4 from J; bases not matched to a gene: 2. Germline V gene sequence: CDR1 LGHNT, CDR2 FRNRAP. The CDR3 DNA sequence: TGTGCTAGTGGTCGGGACAGGGGGCCCACCGGGGAGCTGTTTTTT. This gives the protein CASGRDRGPTGELFF. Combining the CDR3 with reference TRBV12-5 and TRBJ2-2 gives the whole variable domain DARVTQTPRHKVTEMGQEVTMRCQPILGHNTVFWYRQTMMQGLELLAYFRNRAPLDDSGMPKDRFSAEMPDATLATLKIQPSEPRDSAVYFCASGRDRGPTGELFFGEGSRLTVL.

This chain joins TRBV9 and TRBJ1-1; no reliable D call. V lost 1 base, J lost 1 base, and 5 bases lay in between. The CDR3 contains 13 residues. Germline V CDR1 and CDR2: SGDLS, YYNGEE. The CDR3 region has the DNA TGTGCCAGCAGCGTAAGCCGGAACACTGAAGCTTTCTTT. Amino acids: CASSVSRNTEAFF.

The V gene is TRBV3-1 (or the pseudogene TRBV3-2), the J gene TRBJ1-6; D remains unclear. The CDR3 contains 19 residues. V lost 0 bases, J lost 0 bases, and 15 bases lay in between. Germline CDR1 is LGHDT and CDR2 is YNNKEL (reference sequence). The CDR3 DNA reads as TGTGCCAGCAGCCAAGATTTGGAGCGCAGGAGCTCCTATAATTCACCCCTCCACTTT. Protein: CASSQDLERRSSYNSPLHF.

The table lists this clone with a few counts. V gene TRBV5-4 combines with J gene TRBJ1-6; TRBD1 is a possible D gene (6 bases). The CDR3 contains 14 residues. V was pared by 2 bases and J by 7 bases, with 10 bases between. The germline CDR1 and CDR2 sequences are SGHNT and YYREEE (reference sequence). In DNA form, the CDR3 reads TGTGCCAGCAGCTTCGACAGGACAAATTCACCCCTCCACTTT. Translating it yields CASSFDRTNSPLHF. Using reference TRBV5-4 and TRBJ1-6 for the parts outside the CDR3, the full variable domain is ETGVTQSPTHLIKTRGQQVTLRCSSQSGHNTVSWYQQALGQGPQFIFQYYREEENGRGNFPPRFSGLQFPNYSSELNVNALELDDSALYLCASSFDRTNSPLHFGNGTRLTVT.

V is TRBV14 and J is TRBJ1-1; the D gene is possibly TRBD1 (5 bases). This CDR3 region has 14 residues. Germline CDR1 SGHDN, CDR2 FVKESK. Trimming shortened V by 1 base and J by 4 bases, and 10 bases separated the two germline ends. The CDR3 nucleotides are TGTGCCAGCAGCCAAGTCCAGGGAAGCACTGAAGCTTTCTTT. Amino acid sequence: CASSQVQGSTEAFF.

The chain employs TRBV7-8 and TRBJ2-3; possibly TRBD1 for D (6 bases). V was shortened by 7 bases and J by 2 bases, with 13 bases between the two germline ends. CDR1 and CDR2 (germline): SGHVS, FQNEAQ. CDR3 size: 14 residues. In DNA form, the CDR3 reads TGTGCCAGCATCACAGGGCCTACCACAGATACGCAGTATTTT. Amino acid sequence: CASITGPTTDTQYF.

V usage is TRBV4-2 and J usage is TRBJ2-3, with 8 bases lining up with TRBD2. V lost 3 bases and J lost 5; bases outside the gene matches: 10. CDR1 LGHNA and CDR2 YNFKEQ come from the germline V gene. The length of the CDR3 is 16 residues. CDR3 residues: CASSQEGGGKVDTQYF. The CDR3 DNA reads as TGTGCCAGCAGCCAGGAGGGCGGGGGGAAGGTAGATACGCAGTATTTT.

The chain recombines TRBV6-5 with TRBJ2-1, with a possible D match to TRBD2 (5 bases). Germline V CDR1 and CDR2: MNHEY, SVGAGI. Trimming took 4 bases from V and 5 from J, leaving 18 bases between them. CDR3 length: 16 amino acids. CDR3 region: CASSFVAGSLNNEQFF. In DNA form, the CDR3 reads TGTGCCAGCAGTTTCGTTGCGGGCAGCCTTAACAATGAGCAGTTCTTC.

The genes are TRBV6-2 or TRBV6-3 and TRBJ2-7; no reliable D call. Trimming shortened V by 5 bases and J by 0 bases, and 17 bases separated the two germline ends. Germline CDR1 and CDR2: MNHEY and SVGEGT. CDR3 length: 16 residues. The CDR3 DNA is TGTGCCAGCAGTCACCCCCTGACTGGAACCTCCTACGAGCAGTACTTC. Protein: CASSHPLTGTSYEQYF.

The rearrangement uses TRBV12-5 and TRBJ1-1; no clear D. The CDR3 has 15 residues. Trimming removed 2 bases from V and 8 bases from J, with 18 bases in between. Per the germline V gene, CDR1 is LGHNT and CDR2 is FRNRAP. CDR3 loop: CASGLSIYSFREAFF. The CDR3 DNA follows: TGTGCTAGTGGTTTGTCGATTTATTCTTTCAGGGAAGCTTTCTTT. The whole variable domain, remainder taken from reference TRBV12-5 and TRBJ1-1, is DARVTQTPRHKVTEMGQEVTMRCQPILGHNTVFWYRQTMMQGLELLAYFRNRAPLDDSGMPKDRFSAEMPDATLATLKIQPSEPRDSAVYFCASGLSIYSFREAFFGQGTRLTVV.

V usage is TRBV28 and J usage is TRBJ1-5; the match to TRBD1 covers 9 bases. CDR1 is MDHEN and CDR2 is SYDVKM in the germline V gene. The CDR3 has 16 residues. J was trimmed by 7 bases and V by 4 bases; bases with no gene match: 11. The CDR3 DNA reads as TGTGCCAGCAGTTCTGCCGGGACAGGGTCGCGACAGCCCCAGCATTTT. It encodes CASSSAGTGSRQPQHF.

The CDR3 is CASSQDRIRSLRYTEAFF. DNA for the CDR3: TGTGCCAGCAGCCAAGATCGCATAAGGTCACTTAGGTACACTGAAGCTTTCTTT. This sequence joins TRBV4-2 and TRBJ1-1; the D is unclear. The length of the CDR3 is 18 residues. V dropped 0 bases and J dropped 3 bases, with 20 bases sitting between them. Germline loops: CDR1 LGHNA, CDR2 YNFKEQ.

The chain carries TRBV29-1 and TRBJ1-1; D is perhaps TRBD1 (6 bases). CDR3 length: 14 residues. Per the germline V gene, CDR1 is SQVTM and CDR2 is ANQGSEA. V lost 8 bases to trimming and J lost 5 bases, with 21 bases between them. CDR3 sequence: CSHIPLGAGTEAFF. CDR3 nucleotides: TGCAGCCATATCCCCCTGGGGGCGGGGACTGAAGCTTTCTTT.

CDR3 coding DNA: TGTGCCAGCAGCCAGGGACAAGACTCCTACAATGAGCAGTTCTTC. Encoded protein: CASSQGQDSYNEQFF. The J gene is TRBJ2-1, the V gene TRBV13, with D perhaps matching TRBD1 (6 bases). This CDR3 spans 15 amino acids. Germline V CDR1 and CDR2: PRHDT, FYEKMQ (reference sequence). The V and J ends lost 5 bases and 0 bases respectively, with 11 bases between them.

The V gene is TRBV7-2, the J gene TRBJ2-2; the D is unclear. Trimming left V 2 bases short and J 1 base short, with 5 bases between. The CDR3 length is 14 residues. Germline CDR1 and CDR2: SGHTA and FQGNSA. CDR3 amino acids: CASSLMLNTGELFF. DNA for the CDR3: TGTGCCAGCAGCTTAATGCTGAACACCGGGGAGCTGTTTTTT.

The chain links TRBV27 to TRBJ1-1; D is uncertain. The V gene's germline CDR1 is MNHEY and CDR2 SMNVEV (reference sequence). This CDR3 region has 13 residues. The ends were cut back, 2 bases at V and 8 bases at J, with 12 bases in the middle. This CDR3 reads CASSLSYWQEAFF. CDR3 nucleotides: TGTGCCAGCAGTTTAAGTTATTGGCAGGAAGCTTTCTTT.

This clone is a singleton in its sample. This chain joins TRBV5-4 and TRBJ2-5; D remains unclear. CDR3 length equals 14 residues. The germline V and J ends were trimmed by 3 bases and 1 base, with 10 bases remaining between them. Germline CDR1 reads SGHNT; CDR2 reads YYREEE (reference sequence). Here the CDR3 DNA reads TGTGCCAGCAGCTCCCAGGCGCTCCAAGAGACCCAGTACTTC. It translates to CASSSQALQETQYF.

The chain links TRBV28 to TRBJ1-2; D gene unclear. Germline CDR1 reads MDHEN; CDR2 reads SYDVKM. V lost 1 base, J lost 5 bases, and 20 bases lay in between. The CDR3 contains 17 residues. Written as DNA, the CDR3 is TGTGCCAGCAGTTTATTCCCAGTGAGGGTGAGGGTTTATGGCTACACCTTC. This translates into CASSLFPVRVRVYGYTF.

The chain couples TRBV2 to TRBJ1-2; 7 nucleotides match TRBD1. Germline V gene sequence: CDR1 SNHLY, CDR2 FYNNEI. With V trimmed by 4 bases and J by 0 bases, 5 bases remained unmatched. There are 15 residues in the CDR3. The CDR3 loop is CASSVGQGANYGYTF. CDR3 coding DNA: TGTGCCAGCAGTGTCGGCCAGGGGGCTAACTATGGCTACACCTTC.

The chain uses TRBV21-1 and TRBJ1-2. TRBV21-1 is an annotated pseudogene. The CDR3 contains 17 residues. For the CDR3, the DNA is TGTGCCAGCAGCAAAGTACGGGGAGAGCTAGCTAACTATGGCTACACCTTC. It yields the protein CASSKVRGELANYGYTF.